The clone carrying this TCR beta chain has just a few counts. Its specificity is unknown. Indicated time point: blood 4 weeks post-SBRT, at nephrectomy. Treatment meaning: 15 Gy SBRT to primary tumor, nephrectomy 4 weeks later. The assay was immunoSEQ multiplex PCR, and TCRdb's table has in-frame clones only and misses some. The sample lists 150,000 to 200,000 clones; approximately 90% were seen once. The data were obtained in a study of radiation and T cells in renal cell carcinoma. Trimming took off 4 bases at V and 5 bases at J, with 11 bases between the two ends. Germline CDR1 MRHNA, CDR2 SNTAGT. There are 13 residues in the CDR3. General study findings and limits: Top tumor clonotypes rose in blood 2 weeks post-radiation, then contracted.

Material: blood, obtained from a patient whose treatment included radiotherapy and nephrectomy. The chain combines TRBV6-4 with TRBJ1-1; D not certain. This receptor was obtained from a woman aged 45 to 65 with renal cell carcinoma. The CDR3 region is CASSVGSGTEAFF. The CDR3 DNA reads as TGTGCCAGCAGTGTTGGGTCGGGGACTGAAGCTTTCTTT.